This T cell receptor (beta chain) was captured by sequencing in a study of shared clonotypes between healthy human individuals. At the level of the study: Used for every donor were three CD4 naive, three CD4 memory, two CD8 naive and one CD8 memory plate.

Some clones are missing from TCRdb's copy, which holds only in-frame ones; the method was immunoSEQ multiplex PCR. The top ten clones hold roughly 0.13% of a sample with roughly 2.4 million clones, nearly 97% of them seen once. As regards this clone: Its cognate antigen is unknown. The junction departs from germline at one end; a sequencing error may be responsible.

Study-wide results and limits: Estimated richness was generally greater in naive than memory subsets.

The TCR was taken from a young man in good health. Sequenced input: naive CD4+ T cells sorted from blood. The subset was: CD45RA+ positively selected.

The CDR3: CAWGSLPGTPSDEQYF. The CDR3 DNA follows: TGTGCCTGGGGTTCCTTACCCGGGACACCCTCCGACGAGCAGTACTTC. The chain is built from TRBV30 and TRBJ2-7; possible D gene TRBD1, 6 bases. The CDR3 runs 16 residues. Germline assignment: CDR1 GTSNPN and CDR2 SVGIG (reference sequence).